The 4 T cell receptor beta chains below were found in one sample sequenced in a study of T cell responses to AZD1222 COVID-19 vaccine. Generated by immunoSEQ multiplex PCR, the TCRdb table keeps only in-frame clones and is missing some. The sample has some 74,000 clones; 75% to 85% are singletons. Sequencing was performed on peripheral blood, taken on day 0 of AZD1222 vaccination. The origin of the receptors is an adult in good health.

This clone was observed a few times. The genes are TRBV5-1 and TRBJ1-5; a weak D match, TRBD1 (6 bases). V was pared by 4 bases and J by 0 bases, with 17 bases between. In germline, CDR1 is SGHRS, CDR2 YFSETQ. The CDR3 contains 17 residues. The DNA for the CDR3 is TGCGCCAGCAGCCAGGAAGGGGGGCCTTATAGCAATCAGCCCCAGCATTTT. Amino acid sequence: CASSQEGGPYSNQPQHF.

The table lists this clone with a few counts. This sequence joins TRBV7-6 and TRBJ2-7; D gene unclear. Germline values: CDR1 SGHVS, CDR2 FNYEAQ. This CDR3 is 12 amino acids long. V was trimmed by 2 bases and J by 6 bases, leaving 8 bases between them. The CDR3 region is CASSLQIGEQYF. The CDR3 nucleotides are TGTGCCAGCAGCTTACAAATCGGCGAGCAGTACTTC.

J is TRBJ2-2 and V is TRBV13, with D possibly matching TRBD1 (7 bases). Germline CDR1 reads PRHDT; CDR2 reads FYEKMQ (reference sequence). The V end was cut by 1 base, the J end by 5 bases, with 11 bases between. This CDR3 is 15 amino acids long. CDR3 DNA sequence: TGTGCCAGCAGCTTAGCCAGGGGGAGGACCGGGGAGCTGTTTTTT. It codes for CASSLARGRTGELFF. Full variable domain (rest looked up from reference TRBV13 and TRBJ2-2): AAGVIQSPRHLIKEKRETATLKCYPIPRHDTVYWYQQGPGQDPQFLISFYEKMQSDKGSIPDRFSAQQFSDYHSELNMSSLELGDSALYFCASSLARGRTGELFFGEGSRLTVL.

This rearrangement joins TRBV11-2 to TRBJ1-2; D possibly corresponds to TRBD1 (6 bases). Between the trimmed V and J ends, which lost 2 bases and 3 bases, there was a span of 7 bases. Germline values: CDR1 SGHAT, CDR2 FQNNGV. This CDR3 contains 13 residues. The chain's CDR3 is CASSLRTDYGYTF. The CDR3 bases are TGTGCCAGCAGCTTAAGGACAGACTATGGCTACACCTTC.